This TCR beta chain was sequenced during a study of blood T cell repertoires in COVID-19. Study background: From the United States, Italy and Spain came samples of acute and convalescent COVID-19. T cells, B-cell-depleted T cells, or PBMCs supplied cDNA or gDNA.

Original handling: The authors estimated nucleated cell counts from reference gene primer amplification. Generated by immunoSEQ multiplex PCR, the TCRdb table keeps only in-frame clones and is missing some. The DNA was the basis for D and trimming; V, J and clone size are from that table. The profile shows about 130,000 clones, 84% of them singletons. A note on this clone: The junction and the germline gene differ at one end; a read error may be behind it.

The CDR3 runs to 14 residues. Per the germline V gene, CDR1 is SGHVS and CDR2 is FNYEAQ. The clonotype originates from a woman of 80 years or more with acute or convalescent COVID-19. Material: peripheral blood. The V and J genes are TRBV7-6 and TRBJ1-3; 11 nucleotides match TRBD1. The chain's CDR3 is CASRGQGAGNTIYF. CDR3 DNA sequence: TGTGCCAGCAGAGGACAGGGGGCTGGGAACACCATATATTTT.